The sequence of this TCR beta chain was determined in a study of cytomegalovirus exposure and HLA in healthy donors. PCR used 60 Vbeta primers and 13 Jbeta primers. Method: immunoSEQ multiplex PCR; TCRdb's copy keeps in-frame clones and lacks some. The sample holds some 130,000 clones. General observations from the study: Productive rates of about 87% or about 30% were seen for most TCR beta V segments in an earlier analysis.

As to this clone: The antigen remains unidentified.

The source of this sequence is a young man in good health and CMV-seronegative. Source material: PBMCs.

Here the CDR3 reads CASTQHLTSGPRNTGELFF. CDR3 in DNA: TGTGCCAGCACCCAACATTTAACTAGCGGGCCTAGGAACACCGGGGAGCTGTTTTTT. The J gene is TRBJ2-2, the V gene TRBV9; 9 bases agree with TRBD2. Per the germline V gene, CDR1 is SGDLS and CDR2 is YYNGEE. There are 19 residues in the CDR3. V was pared by 6 bases and J by 1 base, with 16 bases of the junction left unmatched.